This passage covers 6 T cell receptor beta chains from one sample sequenced in a study of tumor-infiltrating lymphocytes in oesophageal squamous cell carcinoma. Each CDR3 protein gets one entry after TCRdb re-called the PCR reads with MiXCR. The profile covers roughly 20,000 distinct CDR3 sequences, with 40% to 45% appearing a single time and 13% taken by the ten largest. The specimen sequenced was normal esophageal tissue next to the tumor. The source is a male donor with esophageal squamous cell carcinoma.

By sample share, this clonotype is medium-sized. The V and J genes are TRBV7-2 and TRBJ1-2, with a weak D call TRBD1 (6 bases). The CDR3 extends over 16 amino acids. Germline-derived CDR1 and CDR2 are SGHTA and FQGNSA. The V end was cut by 0 bases, the J end by 8 bases, with 19 bases between. The chain's CDR3 is CASSLAVTGLGGGYTF. The DNA for the CDR3 is TGTGCCAGCAGCTTAGCAGTCACAGGGCTCGGAGGGGGCTACACCTTC.

This clonotype was counted ten times or more. Given a much more abundant clone one base away, this may be a read error. The chain has TRBV7-2 and TRBJ2-5, with 8 bases matching TRBD1. Germline V gene lookup returns CDR1 SGHTA and CDR2 FQGNSA. This CDR3 is 15 amino acids long. With V trimmed by 5 bases and J by 11 bases, 16 bases remained unmatched. The CDR3 here is CASSPGQGRGNEQYF. The CDR3 nucleotides are TGTGCCAGCAGCCCCGGACAGGGTCGTGGCAATGAGCAGTACTTC.

This sequence joins TRBV4-3 and TRBJ1-2, with D perhaps TRBD1 (5 bases). This CDR3 is built from 15 residues. The V end lost 3 bases, the J end lost 3 bases, and 14 bases lay between the germline ends. Looked up from germline, CDR1 is LGHNA and CDR2 is YSLEER. CDR3 DNA: TGCGCCAGCAGCCAGTTACCGGGACGGGACTATGGCTACACCTTC. Its translation is CASSQLPGRDYGYTF.

By share, this clonotype counts as medium-sized. The rearrangement uses TRBV6-1 and TRBJ2-5, with a weak D call TRBD1 (5 bases). CDR1 is MNHNS and CDR2 is SASEGT in the germline V gene. Trimming removed 5 bases from V and 5 bases from J, with 18 bases in between. CDR3 size: 15 residues. The CDR3 coding sequence is TGTGCCAGCAGTAGGACGCGACAGACCAGCGAGACCCAGTACTTC. Its translation: CASSRTRQTSETQYF.

This clonotype is labeled as medium-sized. V usage is TRBV6-1 and J usage is TRBJ2-3; no reliable D call. CDR1 and CDR2 from the germline V gene are MNHNS and SASEGT. Trimming took 5 bases from V and 2 from J, leaving 2 bases between them. The CDR3 is made up of 11 amino acids. The chain's CDR3 is CASSITDTQYF. In DNA form, the CDR3 reads TGTGCCAGCAGTATCACAGATACGCAGTATTTT.

The chain links TRBV12-3 or TRBV12-4 to TRBJ2-1; the D gene could be TRBD1 or TRBD2 (5 bases each). V was clipped by 1 base and J by 13 bases, with 17 bases between them. The CDR3 runs to 14 residues. CDR3 sequence: CASSLGGTQETQFF. DNA for the CDR3: TGTGCCAGCAGTTTAGGTGGGACCCAAGAGACCCAGTTCTTC.